This TCR beta chain was identified during a study of identical twins. Whole-study results and caveats: Where beta out-of-frame sequences were concerned, excess twin sharing was weaker. Out-of-frame alpha sequences common to twins exhibited a surplus of low generation probability.

Unique molecular identifiers were present on the cDNA, and a universal primer site came from template switching. TCRdb recomputed calls from the 5' RACE reads with MiXCR, one row per CDR3 protein. This repertoire shows 1.5 million to 2 million distinct CDR3 sequences, 32% found once; its top ten account for under 0.35%. Turning to this clonotype: Its antigen remains unidentified.

This CDR3 has 12 amino acids. The germline CDR1 and CDR2 sequences are DFQATT and SNEGSKA (reference sequence). Trimming took off 5 bases at V and 6 bases at J, with 8 bases between the two ends. Sequencing was performed on cord blood. The sequence derives from a newborn girl in good health. The gene calls are TRBV20-1 and TRBJ2-6; D assignment may be TRBD1 or TRBD2 (5 bases each). The chain's CDR3 is CSAGGQANVLTF. CDR3 DNA sequence: TGCAGTGCTGGAGGACAGGCCAACGTCCTGACTTTC.